The next 17 T cell receptor beta chains were all read from a single sample in a study of Graves' ophthalmopathy and Graves' hyperthyroidism. Amplification of TCR beta CDR3 regions used RNA transcripts. An opening RT-PCR round employed HTBI primers and preceded a second-round multiplex PCR. One entry per CDR3 protein results from TCRdb running MiXCR on the multiplex PCR reads. Of a few hundred thousand distinct CDR3 sequences listed, around a fifth were seen once; the top ten hold around two fifths. The sample taken for sequencing was peripheral blood. These TCRs come from a woman between 45 and 65 years old with Graves' ophthalmopathy.

Ten or more counts support this clonotype. V is TRBV27 and J is TRBJ2-7; D ambiguous. The CDR3 runs to 10 residues. The germline CDR1 and CDR2 sequences are MNHEY and SMNVEV (reference sequence). V lost 6 bases and J lost 5, with 5 bases in between. The CDR3 reads CASRLHEQYF. The CDR3 nucleotides read TGTGCCAGCAGGCTTCACGAGCAGTACTTC.

A note on this clonotype: A read error may be the cause here, since a much bigger clone is one base away. The chain couples TRBV7-3 to TRBJ2-7; unclear D gene. CDR3 length: 15 amino acids. The V gene lost 2 bases and the J gene lost 2 bases, with 13 bases spanning the gap. Germline loops: CDR1 SGHTA, CDR2 FQGTGA. Here the CDR3 reads CASSLLAFSPYEQYF. In DNA, the CDR3 is TGTGCCAGCAGCTTATTGGCGTTTAGCCCCTACGAGCAGTACTTC.

There are many counts of this clonotype. V usage is TRBV11-2 and J usage is TRBJ1-1, with no clear D. This CDR3 is 13 amino acids long. Per the germline V gene, CDR1 is SGHAT and CDR2 is FQNNGV. Trimming stripped 5 bases from V and 5 bases from J, with 12 bases between. In DNA, the CDR3 is TGTGCCAGCAGCCCGGAGAGGCAGACTGAAGCTTTCTTT. Translated: CASSPERQTEAFF.

This clonotype has at least ten counts. The genes are TRBV29-1 and TRBJ2-5; TRBD1 aligns across 10 bases. Germline V lookup: CDR1 SQVTM, CDR2 ANQGSEA. J was trimmed by 5 bases and V by 5 bases; bases with no gene match: 5. There are 13 residues in the CDR3. The chain's CDR3 is CSVTTGGLETQYF. The CDR3 region has the DNA TGCAGCGTTACGACAGGGGGCCTGGAGACCCAGTACTTC.

This clonotype was seen repeatedly, ten times or more. This chain links TRBV7-3 with TRBJ2-7; TRBD2 matches 7 bases. The CDR3 is 14 residues long. From germline, CDR1 is SGHTA and CDR2 FQGTGA. V shed 2 bases, J shed 2 bases, and the junction held 3 bases outside the gene matches. The CDR3, as DNA: TGTGCCAGCAGCTTAGGGGGAGGGCCCTACGAGCAGTACTTC. This encodes CASSLGGGPYEQYF.

This clonotype was recorded at least ten times. The V and J genes are TRBV12-5 and TRBJ1-3; tentatively, D is TRBD1 (6 bases). V was clipped by 4 bases and J by 7 bases, with 11 bases between them. The CDR3 runs 13 residues. CDR1 and CDR2 from the germline V gene are LGHNT and FRNRAP. DNA for the CDR3: TGTGCTAGTGGTTACTCAACAGGGAACACCATATATTTT. Protein: CASGYSTGNTIYF.

There are many counts of this clonotype. The gene calls are TRBV6-5 and TRBJ1-2; D uncertain. V was pared by 7 bases and J by 4 bases, with 10 bases between. Germline loops: CDR1 MNHEY, CDR2 SVGAGI. This CDR3 is built from 12 residues. CDR3 DNA sequence: TGTGCCAGCAACGATCCAGGCTATGGCTACACCTTC. Translated, it gives CASNDPGYGYTF.

J is TRBJ1-5 and V is TRBV4-1, with a tentative D call TRBD1 (5 bases). CDR1 and CDR2 from the germline V gene are MGHRA and YSYEKL. The CDR3 runs to 15 residues. The V and J ends lost 5 bases and 7 bases respectively, with 18 bases between them. Written as DNA, the CDR3 is TGCGCCAGCAGCTGGGACCGGGACCAAAAGCAGCCCCAGCATTTT. Its translation: CASSWDRDQKQPQHF.

In the case of this clonotype: A read error may be the cause here, since a much bigger clone is one base away. The chain recombines TRBV12-3 or TRBV12-4 with TRBJ2-1; possibly TRBD1 for D (7 bases). Trimming removed 6 bases at V and 7 bases at J, with 16 bases between. This CDR3 has 14 amino acids. The CDR3 spells CASRSVQGRNEQFF. DNA of the CDR3: TGTGCCAGCAGATCAGTACAGGGGAGGAATGAGCAGTTCTTC.

This clonotype has ten or more counts. V usage is TRBV29-1 and J usage is TRBJ2-7, with 7 bases matching TRBD2. The V gene's germline CDR1 is SQVTM and CDR2 ANQGSEA. The V gene end was trimmed by 6 bases and the J gene end by 5 bases; junction bases not matched to a gene: 7. The CDR3 extends over 12 amino acids. The chain's CDR3 is CSVRLADNEQYF. CDR3 DNA: TGCAGCGTACGACTAGCTGACAACGAGCAGTACTTC.

This clonotype was detected many times. The V gene is TRBV5-1, the J gene TRBJ2-7; TRBD2 aligns across 8 bases. This CDR3 contains 14 residues. The J segment lost 6 bases and the V segment lost 2 bases, leaving 7 bases of the junction unmatched. CDR1 is SGHRS, CDR2 YFSETQ, per germline. The DNA of the CDR3 is TGCGCCAGCAGCTTTCCGGGACTAGAGGCCGAGCAGTACTTC. Its protein product is CASSFPGLEAEQYF.

Remarks on this clonotype: Germline is not matched at one junction end, which may reflect a read error. V gene TRBV12-3 or TRBV12-4 combines with J gene TRBJ2-2; D perhaps matches TRBD2 (6 bases). This CDR3 has 14 residues. CDR3 loop: CASSSALEGEVLSF. In nucleotides, the CDR3 is TGTGCCAGCAGTTCGGCTCTGGAGGGAGAGGTTCTGTCTTTT.

In this sample, this clonotype turned up many times. The chain combines TRBV6-5 with TRBJ2-1; D is ambiguous. V was cut by 10 bases and J by 4 bases, with 14 bases left in between. This CDR3 region has 13 residues. Germline CDR1 MNHEY, CDR2 SVGAGI. For the CDR3, the DNA is TGTGCCACCAGCCGGATGTTGTACAATGAGCAGTTCTTC. Translated, it gives CATSRMLYNEQFF.

This clonotype was counted between two and nine times. A much more abundant neighbour one base away suggests this may be a read error. The V gene is TRBV7-3, the J gene TRBJ1-1, with a tentative D call TRBD1 (5 bases). The CDR3 has 14 amino acids. In germline, CDR1 is SGHTA, CDR2 FQGTGA. CDR3 bases: TGTGCCAGGAGCTTACTGGGGGTGAACACTGAAGCTTTCTTT. It codes for CARSLLGVNTEAFF. Looking up the rest from reference TRBV7-3 and TRBJ1-1 gives the full variable domain: GAGVSQTPSNKVTEKGKYVELRCDPISGHTALYWYRQSLGQGPEFLIYFQGTGAADDSGLPNDRFFAVRPEGSVSTLKIQRTERGDSAVYLCARSLLGVNTEAFFGQGTRLTVV.

The chain recombines TRBV20-1 with TRBJ1-6; a weak D match, TRBD1 (5 bases). V gave up 3 bases and J gave up 6 bases, with 15 bases separating them. The CDR3 runs 15 residues. CDR1 and CDR2 from the germline V gene are DFQATT and SNEGSKA (reference sequence). The CDR3 sequence is CSASLARATNSPLHF. CDR3 DNA sequence: TGCAGTGCTAGTTTGGCCAGGGCGACTAATTCACCCCTCCACTTT.

This clonotype has at least ten counts. Here the CDR3 DNA reads TGTGCCAGTAGTATGACAGTTAACCGGGAGACCCAGTACTTC. Protein: CASSMTVNRETQYF. V is TRBV19 and J is TRBJ2-5; tentative D call: TRBD1 (5 bases). Germline V gene lookup returns CDR1 LNHDA and CDR2 SQIVND (reference sequence). CDR3 length: 14 amino acids. Deletions cut 3 bases from V and 5 bases from J, with 13 bases between.

This clonotype was picked up many times. The chain recombines TRBV7-2 with TRBJ1-6; D is possibly TRBD1 (6 bases). The CDR3 consists of 14 residues. Trimming removed 5 bases at V and 10 bases at J, with 15 bases between. From germline, CDR1 is SGHTA and CDR2 FQGNSA. DNA for the CDR3: TGTGCCAGCAGCAGTGGAGGGGGGCTCTCACCCCTCCACTTT. Translation gives CASSSGGGLSPLHF.